These T cell receptor beta chains were read from a single sample in a study of beta chain features in type 1 diabetes. Some clones are missing from TCRdb's copy, which holds only in-frame ones; the method was immunoSEQ multiplex PCR. In the table there are approximately 160,000 clones, about 9.1% of which are singletons. Material for sequencing was central memory CD4+ T cells from blood. These receptor sequences come from a woman aged 18-30 years in good health. The CDR3 runs from the conserved cysteine through the conserved F or W. The order of the fields is CDR3 protein, CDR3 DNA, clone size, V gene, D gene, J gene. The D gene is left open where the match is weak. Size is stated for part of the rows, as once, few or many counts, or as a class when the clone is expanded.

CDR3: CASTGSGANVLTF; DNA: TGTGCCAGTACAGGTTCTGGGGCCAACGTCCTGACTTTC; size: .; V: TRBV6-1; D: .; J: TRBJ2-6
CDR3: CASSRDRGDTQYF; DNA: TGTGCCAGCAGCCGGGACAGGGGGGATACGCAGTATTTT; size: many; V: TRBV5-8; D: TRBD1; J: TRBJ2-3
CDR3: CASSRGGSDTQYF; DNA: TGCGCCAGCAGCCGCGGGGGGTCAGATACGCAGTATTTT; size: few; V: TRBV4-1; D: TRBD2; J: TRBJ2-3
CDR3: CASSLGQGSFYGYTF; DNA: TGTGCCAGCAGCTTGGGACAGGGAAGTTTCTATGGCTACACCTTC; size: .; V: TRBV5-4; D: TRBD1; J: TRBJ1-2
CDR3: CASSQASGSWDYEQYF; DNA: TGTGCCAGCAGCCAAGCTAGCGGGAGTTGGGACTACGAGCAGTACTTC; size: .; V: TRBV4-2; D: TRBD2; J: TRBJ2-7
CDR3: CASSVQGDTEAFF; DNA: TGTGCCAGCAGCGTCCAGGGTGACACTGAAGCTTTCTTT; size: few; V: TRBV9; D: .; J: TRBJ1-1
CDR3: CASSQDFAGGRSRFF; DNA: TGCGCCAGCAGCCAAGATTTCGCGGGGGGGCGTTCTAGGTTCTTC; size: few; V: TRBV4-3; D: TRBD2; J: TRBJ2-1
CDR3: CASSLETFKTMNTEAFF; DNA: TGCGCCAGCAGCTTGGAAACTTTTAAAACCATGAACACTGAAGCTTTCTTT; size: few; V: TRBV5-1; D: .; J: TRBJ1-1
CDR3: CASSRGLGADTQYF; DNA: TGTGCCAGCAGCCGGGGACTAGGTGCAGATACGCAGTATTTT; size: few; V: TRBV11-2; D: TRBD2; J: TRBJ2-3
CDR3: CASSLPGRANEQFF; DNA: TGTGCCAGCAGCTTACCCGGGAGGGCCAATGAGCAGTTCTTC; size: few; V: TRBV11-3; D: TRBD2; J: TRBJ2-1
CDR3: CASSQTGINEKLFF; DNA: TGTGCCAGCTCACAGACAGGAATCAATGAAAAACTGTTTTTT; size: .; V: TRBV18; D: .; J: TRBJ1-4
CDR3: CASSGSSGRIGTQYF; DNA: TGTGCCAGCAGCGGAAGTAGCGGGAGGATAGGGACCCAGTACTTC; size: few; V: TRBV7-6; D: TRBD2; J: TRBJ2-5
CDR3: CASSLGTEGIQYF; DNA: TGCGCCAGCAGCCTAGGGACAGAAGGCATTCAGTACTTC; size: many; V: TRBV4-1; D: TRBD1; J: TRBJ2-4
CDR3: CASSTRVTEAFF; DNA: TGTGCCAGCAGTACCAGGGTTACTGAAGCTTTCTTT; size: .; V: TRBV6-5; D: .; J: TRBJ1-1
CDR3: CASSLIGGSEYEQYF; DNA: TGTGCCAGCAGCTTAATCGGCGGGAGCGAATACGAGCAGTACTTC; size: .; V: TRBV11-1; D: TRBD2; J: TRBJ2-7
CDR3: CASSLAVGLEYGYTF; DNA: TGCGCCAGCAGCTTGGCCGTGGGGCTAGAATATGGCTACACCTTC; size: .; V: TRBV5-1; D: .; J: TRBJ1-2
CDR3: CASSNGQGPTDTQYF; DNA: TGCGCCAGCAGCAACGGACAGGGGCCCACAGATACGCAGTATTTT; size: few; V: TRBV5-1; D: TRBD1; J: TRBJ2-3
CDR3: CASSGTSGNQETQYF; DNA: TGTGCCAGCAGTGGGACTAGCGGCAACCAAGAGACCCAGTACTTC; size: .; V: TRBV2; D: TRBD2; J: TRBJ2-5
CDR3: CASSSDSTNYGYTF; DNA: TGTGCCAGCAGCTCGGACAGCACTAACTATGGCTACACCTTC; size: few; V: TRBV11-2; D: .; J: TRBJ1-2
CDR3: CASSLSFGREYTEQYF; DNA: TGCGCCAGCAGCTTGTCCTTCGGGCGGGAGTATACCGAGCAGTACTTC; size: .; V: TRBV5-1; D: TRBD2; J: TRBJ2-7
CDR3: CASSPGQSYEQYF; DNA: TGTGCCAGCAGTCCGGGACAGTCCTACGAGCAGTACTTC; size: few; V: TRBV2; D: TRBD1; J: TRBJ2-7
CDR3: CASSPMFGTSGGGETQYF; DNA: TGTGCCAGCAGCCCGATGTTTGGGACTAGCGGGGGGGGAGAGACCCAGTACTTC; size: .; V: TRBV4-2; D: TRBD2; J: TRBJ2-5
CDR3: CASSPQIGNTEAFF; DNA: TGTGCCAGCAGCCCACAGATAGGGAACACTGAAGCTTTCTTT; size: .; V: TRBV9; D: .; J: TRBJ1-1
CDR3: CASSYGPGITYEQYF; DNA: TGTGCCAGCAGTTACGGTCCGGGGATTACCTACGAGCAGTACTTC; size: few; V: TRBV6-5; D: .; J: TRBJ2-7
CDR3: CASSPDRTDTQYF; DNA: TGTGCCAGCTCACCAGACAGGACAGATACGCAGTATTTT; size: few; V: TRBV18; D: .; J: TRBJ2-3
CDR3: CASSLRGQGTGNTEAFF; DNA: TGTGCCAGCAGCTTAAGGGGCCAAGGGACAGGGAACACTGAAGCTTTCTTT; size: .; V: TRBV7-3; D: TRBD1; J: TRBJ1-1
CDR3: CATSRDPGLAGGETQYF; DNA: TGTGCCACCAGCAGAGATCCCGGACTAGCGGGAGGAGAGACCCAGTACTTC; size: .; V: TRBV15; D: TRBD2; J: TRBJ2-5
CDR3: CASSPGLAGVGTDTQYF; DNA: TGTGCCAGCAGCCCAGGACTAGCGGGTGTCGGGACAGATACGCAGTATTTT; size: few; V: TRBV9; D: TRBD2; J: TRBJ2-3
CDR3: CASSQSGTEETQYF; DNA: TGCGCCAGCAGCCAATCCGGGACAGAAGAGACCCAGTACTTC; size: .; V: TRBV4-1; D: TRBD1; J: TRBJ2-5
CDR3: CASNGDGSPNEQFF; DNA: TGTGCCAGCAATGGGGACGGGAGTCCAAATGAGCAGTTCTTC; size: few; V: TRBV2; D: .; J: TRBJ2-1
CDR3: CASSLGADTQYF; DNA: TGTGCCAGCAGCTTGGGAGCAGATACGCAGTATTTT; size: few; V: TRBV5-6; D: .; J: TRBJ2-3
CDR3: CSVEGTGGANTEAFF; DNA: TGCAGCGTTGAAGGGACAGGGGGCGCGAACACTGAAGCTTTCTTT; size: .; V: TRBV29-1; D: TRBD1; J: TRBJ1-1
CDR3: CASSLFAGVRNEQFF; DNA: TGTGCCAGCAGCTTATTTGCGGGAGTAAGGAATGAGCAGTTCTTC; size: .; V: TRBV7-9; D: TRBD2; J: TRBJ2-1
CDR3: CAWSVQADEQFF; DNA: TGTGCCTGGAGTGTACAGGCGGATGAGCAGTTCTTC; size: few; V: TRBV30; D: .; J: TRBJ2-1
CDR3: CASSYSSTARAHGYTF; DNA: TGTGCCAGCAGTTACTCGTCAACAGCGCGGGCCCATGGCTACACCTTC; size: .; V: TRBV6-5; D: .; J: TRBJ1-2
CDR3: CASSAMTGSTDTQYF; DNA: TGTGCCAGCAGCGCCATGACAGGTAGCACAGATACGCAGTATTTT; size: few; V: TRBV9; D: .; J: TRBJ2-3
CDR3: CASSPGGDFYGYTF; DNA: TGTGCCAGCTCACCAGGTGGAGATTTCTATGGCTACACCTTC; size: .; V: TRBV18; D: .; J: TRBJ1-2
CDR3: CASSAGDRVTGELFF; DNA: TGTGCCAGCAGCGCTGGGGACAGGGTCACCGGGGAGCTGTTTTTT; size: few; V: TRBV9; D: TRBD1; J: TRBJ2-2
CDR3: CASSLPTGGETQYF; DNA: TGTGCCAGCAGCCTCCCAACGGGCGGGGAGACCCAGTACTTC; size: few; V: TRBV11-2; D: .; J: TRBJ2-5
CDR3: CASSRYGYTF; DNA: TGTGCCAGCAGCCGGTATGGCTACACCTTC; size: .; V: TRBV6-4; D: .; J: TRBJ1-2
CDR3: CASSSWIGPGGEQYF; DNA: TGTGCCAGCAGCTCGTGGATTGGCCCCGGCGGCGAGCAGTACTTC; size: few; V: TRBV11-2; D: .; J: TRBJ2-7
CDR3: CASSLLLGAGQPQHF; DNA: TGCGCCAGCAGTCTTCTTCTTGGGGCGGGACAGCCCCAGCATTTT; size: many; V: TRBV4-3; D: .; J: TRBJ1-5
CDR3: CASSKGTDNPYGYTF; DNA: TGTGCCAGCAGTAAAGGGACAGACAACCCTTATGGCTACACCTTC; size: .; V: TRBV2; D: TRBD1; J: TRBJ1-2
CDR3: CASSGGQGVTDTQYF; DNA: TGTGCCAGCAGCGGGGGACAGGGGGTGACAGATACGCAGTATTTT; size: .; V: TRBV11-2; D: TRBD1; J: TRBJ2-3
CDR3: CASSRQGLNEQFF; DNA: TGCGCCAGCAGCCGACAGGGACTCAATGAGCAGTTCTTC; size: few; V: TRBV5-1; D: .; J: TRBJ2-1
CDR3: CASSPQPTGIYEQYF; DNA: TGTGCCAGCAGTCCCCAACCGACAGGAATCTACGAGCAGTACTTC; size: few; V: TRBV9; D: .; J: TRBJ2-7
CDR3: CASSLDQGGSSSYNEQFF; DNA: TGTGCCAGCAGCTTAGATCAGGGCGGGAGTAGCTCCTACAATGAGCAGTTCTTC; size: .; V: TRBV11-2; D: TRBD2; J: TRBJ2-1
CDR3: CASSWSGRSSYEQYF; DNA: TGTGCCAGCAGTTGGAGCGGGAGGAGCTCCTACGAGCAGTACTTC; size: .; V: TRBV6-6; D: TRBD2; J: TRBJ2-7
CDR3: CASSLGGQGRFTEAFF; DNA: TGTGCCAGCAGCTTAGGAGGACAGGGGAGATTCACTGAAGCTTTCTTT; size: few; V: TRBV11-2; D: TRBD1; J: TRBJ1-1